These 25 T cell receptor beta chains were all obtained from the same sample, sequenced in a study of preoperative IRX-2 immunotherapy in early breast cancer. Documented treatment: preoperative locoregional IRX-2 cytokine immunotherapy. Data came from immunoSEQ multiplex PCR; TCRdb stores just in-frame clones and leaves some out. The table shows tens of thousands of clones, with around 92% occurring only once. The sequenced sample was tumor tissue, obtained after IRX-2 immunotherapy. These receptors originate from a human donor with breast cancer.

The chain has TRBV9 and TRBJ2-2; no clear D gene. The CDR3 is made up of 13 amino acids. The ends were cut back, 4 bases at V and 4 bases at J, with 8 bases in the middle. Germline V CDR1 and CDR2: SGDLS, YYNGEE. The CDR3 coding sequence is TGTGCCAGCAGCCCTCGCAGCACCGGGGAGCTGTTTTTT. Translated: CASSPRSTGELFF.

This chain links TRBV6-8 with TRBJ2-7; 10 bases match TRBD2. This CDR3 spans 13 amino acids. Trimming at V came to 6 bases and at J to 6 bases, leaving 5 bases not matched to a gene. From germline, CDR1 is MNHGY and CDR2 SAAAGT. The CDR3 loop reads CASSLTSGIEQYF. The CDR3 DNA reads TGTGCCAGCAGCCTTACTAGCGGGATCGAGCAGTACTTC.

The chain carries TRBV18 and TRBJ2-2, with 7 bases matching TRBD2. Unmatched junction bases numbered 0, after V lost 3 bases and J lost 5 bases. The CDR3 loop spans 13 amino acids. Germline V gives CDR1 KGHSH, CDR2 LQKENI. CDR3 bases: TGTGCCAGCTCACCGGGACTAACCGGGGAGCTGTTTTTT. Translating it yields CASSPGLTGELFF.

The V gene is TRBV11-3, the J gene TRBJ1-2; 9 nucleotides agree with TRBD1. The CDR3 is made up of 14 amino acids. The germline gives CDR1 SGHNT, CDR2 YENEEA. V dropped 5 bases and J dropped 4; count of bases not matched to a gene: 5. Written as DNA, the CDR3 is TGTGCCAGCAGCAGGGGACAGGGAGGCTATGGCTACACCTTC. Encoded protein: CASSRGQGGYGYTF. Together with reference TRBV11-3 and TRBJ1-2, the CDR3 gives the full variable domain: EAGVVQSPRYKIIEKKQPVAFWCNPISGHNTLYWYLQNLGQGPELLIRYENEEAVDDSQLPKDRFSAERLKGVDSTLKIQPAELGDSAVYLCASSRGQGGYGYTFGSGTRLTVV.

This chain links TRBV6-8 with TRBJ2-1; 7 bases match TRBD1. CDR3 size: 14 residues. V lost 6 bases, J lost 6 bases, and 8 bases stayed unmatched. Looked up from germline, CDR1 is MNHGY and CDR2 is SAAAGT. The CDR3 loop reads CASRTTGTANEQFF. The CDR3 nucleotides are TGTGCCAGCAGGACGACAGGGACCGCCAATGAGCAGTTCTTC.

This chain connects TRBV5-1 to TRBJ2-6; tentatively, D is TRBD1 (5 bases). Germline V gives CDR1 SGHRS, CDR2 YFSETQ. CDR3 length equals 16 residues. V gave up 0 bases and J gave up 3 bases, with 10 bases separating them. The CDR3 sequence is CASSLEGLNGANVLTF. The CDR3 DNA is TGCGCCAGCAGCTTGGAGGGGCTGAATGGGGCCAACGTCCTGACTTTC. The full variable domain, with the rest looked up from reference TRBV5-1 and TRBJ2-6, is KAGVTQTPRYLIKTRGQQVTLSCSPISGHRSVSWYQQTPGQGLQFLFEYFSETQRNKGNFPGRFSGRQFSNSRSEMNVSTLELGDSALYLCASSLEGLNGANVLTFGAGSRLTVL.

This sequence joins TRBV19 and TRBJ2-3, with D perhaps TRBD2 (6 bases). Germline values: CDR1 LNHDA, CDR2 SQIVND (reference sequence). The V end was cut by 7 bases, the J end by 5 bases, with 16 bases between. This CDR3 is 14 amino acids long. The CDR3 nucleotides read TGTGCCAGTAAGAACGGCCCCGGGGGAGATACGCAGTATTTT. Residues: CASKNGPGGDTQYF.

This clone came up once. The chain couples TRBV6-8 to TRBJ2-1; 7 bases line up with TRBD2. Trimming cost V 0 bases and J 2 bases; bases outside gene matches: 1. The V gene's germline CDR1 is MNHGY and CDR2 SAAAGT. This CDR3 contains 15 residues. In DNA, the CDR3 is TGTGCCAGCAGTTACTCGACTAGCCCCTACAATGAGCAGTTCTTC. Translating gives CASSYSTSPYNEQFF.

This clone was observed once. The chain recombines TRBV28 with TRBJ1-5, with D tentatively TRBD1 (5 bases). V lost 5 bases and J lost 0, with 11 bases in between. Germline-derived CDR1 and CDR2 are MDHEN and SYDVKM. The CDR3 covers 15 residues. As DNA, the CDR3 is TGTGCCAGCAGTACAGACAGACTTAGCAATCAGCCCCAGCATTTT. It specifies CASSTDRLSNQPQHF.

This rearrangement joins TRBV19 to TRBJ1-2, with 8 bases aligning to TRBD1. CDR1 LNHDA and CDR2 SQIVND come from the germline V gene (reference sequence). This CDR3 is 14 amino acids long. V lost 6 bases, J lost 3 bases, and 6 bases stayed unmatched. The CDR3 is CASRAQTGDYGYTF. As DNA, the CDR3 is TGTGCCAGTAGAGCCCAGACAGGGGACTATGGCTACACCTTC.

The rearrangement joins TRBV18 to TRBJ1-1; D might be TRBD1 (5 bases). Trimming left V 5 bases short and J 3 bases short, with 13 bases between. Germline CDR1 is KGHSH and CDR2 is LQKENI. This CDR3 region has 14 residues. The CDR3 DNA is TGTGCCAGCTCAGCCCTCGGGGGGGACACTGAAGCTTTCTTT. It codes for CASSALGGDTEAFF.

Remarks on this clone: One end of the junction is discordant with germline, which a read error may explain. The CDR3 DNA follows: TGTGCCATCAGTCCACTAGTGGGGGGGGATAAAGAGACCCAGTACTTC. This sequence encodes CAISPLVGGDKETQYF. The chain uses TRBV6-8 and TRBJ2-5; 7 bases fit TRBD2. The CDR3 consists of 16 residues. From germline, CDR1 is MNHGY and CDR2 SAAAGT.

V usage is TRBV30 and J usage is TRBJ1-2, with D uncertain. Trimming shortened V by 5 bases and J by 4 bases, and 11 bases separated the two germline ends. CDR3 length: 12 amino acids. CDR1 and CDR2 from the germline V gene are GTSNPN and SVGIG (reference sequence). The CDR3 sequence is CAWGLLSYGYTF. The CDR3 nucleotides read TGTGCCTGGGGCCTCCTCAGCTATGGCTACACCTTC. The full variable domain, completed using reference TRBV30 and TRBJ1-2, is SQTIHQWPATLVQPVGSPLSLECTVEGTSNPNLYWYRQAAGRGLQLLFYSVGIGQISSEVPQNLSASRPQDRQFILSSKKLLLSDSGFYLCAWGLLSYGYTFGSGTRLTVV.

A single count supports this clone. The chain uses TRBV4-1 and TRBJ1-2, with a tentative D call TRBD1 (5 bases). Per the germline V gene, CDR1 is MGHRA and CDR2 is YSYEKL. The V and J ends lost 4 bases and 1 base respectively, with 13 bases between them. This CDR3 is built from 15 residues. The CDR3 protein is CASSPTETDNYGYTF. The CDR3 region has the DNA TGCGCCAGCAGCCCGACTGAGACAGATAACTATGGCTACACCTTC.

This clone was detected once. The chain carries TRBV7-1 and TRBJ2-3; 12 bases fit TRBD2. TRBV7-1 is recorded as an ORF, its role being uncertain. CDR3 length equals 16 residues. V dropped 5 bases and J dropped 1; count of bases not matched to a gene: 4. The CDR3 region has the DNA TGTGCCAGCAGCCACCGACTAGCGGGAGGCACAGATACGCAGTATTTT. Amino acid sequence: CASSHRLAGGTDTQYF.

This clone came up once. V gene TRBV6-8 combines with J gene TRBJ2-4; 7 positions agree with TRBD1. Germline values: CDR1 MNHGY, CDR2 SAAAGT. The CDR3 totals 16 residues. The trim removed 6 bases at V and 2 bases at J, leaving 10 bases unmatched. This chain's CDR3 is CASSLTLTGPKNIQYF. As DNA, the CDR3 is TGTGCCAGCAGCTTAACCTTGACAGGGCCCAAAAACATTCAGTACTTC.

This clone was seen just once. This chain links TRBV6-8 with TRBJ1-1; perhaps TRBD1 as D (6 bases). Germline V CDR1 and CDR2: MNHGY, SAAAGT. The V and J ends lost 10 bases and 0 bases respectively, with 12 bases between them. The CDR3 totals 13 residues. Written as DNA, the CDR3 is TGTGCCATCAGCGGGACACTGAACACTGAAGCTTTCTTT. Translated, it gives CAISGTLNTEAFF.

The gene calls are TRBV19 and TRBJ2-3; TRBD2 aligns across 7 bases. Unmatched junction bases numbered 5, after V lost 6 bases and J lost 2 bases. The length of the CDR3 is 14 residues. Germline V gene lookup returns CDR1 LNHDA and CDR2 SQIVND (reference sequence). CDR3 sequence (DNA): TGTGCCAGTAGCCTGGGGGGGTTCACAGATACGCAGTATTTT. It specifies CASSLGGFTDTQYF.

The chain's CDR3 is CASSQSGKDTEAFF. The CDR3 bases are TGTGCCAGCTCACAATCCGGGAAGGACACTGAAGCTTTCTTT. J is TRBJ1-1 and V is TRBV18; the D is unclear. CDR3 size: 14 residues. The V end was cut by 4 bases, the J end by 3 bases, with 12 bases between. CDR1 and CDR2 (germline): KGHSH, LQKENI.

J is TRBJ1-1 and V is TRBV14; D may be TRBD1 (6 bases). CDR1 is SGHDN and CDR2 is FVKESK in the germline V gene. The CDR3 runs to 17 residues. V was shortened by 4 bases and J by 4 bases, with 22 bases between the two germline ends. The DNA of the CDR3 is TGTGCCAGCAGCCTGAGGGCAGGGGTTAATCTCCCCACTGAAGCTTTCTTT. It specifies CASSLRAGVNLPTEAFF.

This chain uses TRBV11-3 with TRBJ2-3; 9 bases are shared with TRBD2. The CDR3 has 20 residues. Germline lookup yields CDR1 SGHNT and CDR2 YENEEA. The V segment lost 4 bases and the J segment 4 bases; nucleotides outside the gene matches: 21. In nucleotides, the CDR3 is TGTGCCAGCAGCTCTTTTCGAGCTAGCGGGATCCTGAGGGGATCAGATACGCAGTATTTT. Protein product: CASSSFRASGILRGSDTQYF.

The chain has TRBV19 and TRBJ2-3; no clear D. The germline gives CDR1 LNHDA, CDR2 SQIVND (reference sequence). V lost 2 bases and J 0 bases, leaving 6 bases between the germline ends. The CDR3 has 14 residues. This chain's CDR3 is CASSITVSTDTQYF. Written as DNA, the CDR3 is TGTGCCAGTAGTATAACAGTTAGCACAGATACGCAGTATTTT.

This clone was seen a single time. The chain couples TRBV6-8 to TRBJ2-3; D uncertain. Trimming left V 4 bases short and J 0 bases short, with 14 bases between. CDR1 and CDR2 (germline): MNHGY, SAAAGT. The length of the CDR3 is 16 residues. CDR3 protein: CASSFGRISSTDTQYF. The CDR3 DNA is TGTGCCAGCAGTTTCGGCAGGATTTCTAGCACAGATACGCAGTATTTT.

The gene calls are TRBV23-1 and TRBJ2-3, with TRBD2 matching 9 bases. TRBV23-1 is an open reading frame, and its role is uncertain. With 5 bases clipped from V and 2 bases from J, the junction kept 8 bases outside the gene matches. The CDR3 totals 16 residues. The CDR3 region has the DNA TGCGCCAGCAGTAATTTTGTAGCGGGAGACACAGATACGCAGTATTTT. Translated, it gives CASSNFVAGDTDTQYF.

The V gene is TRBV6-4, the J gene TRBJ1-2; D gene unclear. The CDR3 sequence is 11 residues long. Trimming removed 4 bases at V and 4 bases at J, with 4 bases between. CDR1 MRHNA and CDR2 SNTAGT come from the germline V gene. CDR3 nucleotides: TGTGCCAGCAGTGGGCGCTATGGCTACACCTTC. Translating gives CASSGRYGYTF.